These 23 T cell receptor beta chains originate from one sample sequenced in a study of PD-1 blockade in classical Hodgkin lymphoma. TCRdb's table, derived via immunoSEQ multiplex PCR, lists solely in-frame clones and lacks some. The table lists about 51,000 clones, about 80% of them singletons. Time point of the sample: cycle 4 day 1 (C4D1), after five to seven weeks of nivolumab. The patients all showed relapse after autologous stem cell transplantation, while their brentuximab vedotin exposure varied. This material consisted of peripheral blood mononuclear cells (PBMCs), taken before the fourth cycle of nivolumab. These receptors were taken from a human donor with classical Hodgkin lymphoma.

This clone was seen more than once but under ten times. DNA for the CDR3: TGTGCCTGGATTGCATCTGACATTAACACTGAAGCTTTCTTT. Protein: CAWIASDINTEAFF. The chain couples TRBV30 to TRBJ1-1; D gene unclear. Trimming removed 4 bases at V and 2 bases at J, with 14 bases between. Per the germline V gene, CDR1 is GTSNPN and CDR2 is SVGIG (reference sequence). The CDR3 loop spans 14 amino acids.

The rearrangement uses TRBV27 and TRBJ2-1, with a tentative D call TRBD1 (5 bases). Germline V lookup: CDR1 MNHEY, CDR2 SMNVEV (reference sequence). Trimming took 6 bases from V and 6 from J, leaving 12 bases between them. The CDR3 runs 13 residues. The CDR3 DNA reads TGTGCCAGCAGGGGTTCAGGGCTCAATGAGCAGTTCTTC. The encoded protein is CASRGSGLNEQFF.

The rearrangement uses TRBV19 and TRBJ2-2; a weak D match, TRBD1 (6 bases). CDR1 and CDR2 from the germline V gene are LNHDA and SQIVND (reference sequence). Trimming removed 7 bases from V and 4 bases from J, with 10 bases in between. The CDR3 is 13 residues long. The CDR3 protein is CASNLGATGELFF. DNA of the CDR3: TGTGCCAGTAATCTGGGGGCCACCGGGGAGCTGTTTTTT.

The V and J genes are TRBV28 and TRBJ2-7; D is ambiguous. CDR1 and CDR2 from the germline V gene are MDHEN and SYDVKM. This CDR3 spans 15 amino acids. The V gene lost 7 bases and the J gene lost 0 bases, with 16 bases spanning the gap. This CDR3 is CASKPLDTSSYEQYF. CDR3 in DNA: TGTGCCAGCAAACCCCTCGACACAAGCTCCTACGAGCAGTACTTC. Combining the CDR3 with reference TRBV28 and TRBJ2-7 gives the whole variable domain DVKVTQSSRYLVKRTGEKVFLECVQDMDHENMFWYRQDPGLGLRLIYFSYDVKMKEKGDIPEGYSVSREKKERFSLILESASTNQTSMYLCASKPLDTSSYEQYFGPGTRLTVT.

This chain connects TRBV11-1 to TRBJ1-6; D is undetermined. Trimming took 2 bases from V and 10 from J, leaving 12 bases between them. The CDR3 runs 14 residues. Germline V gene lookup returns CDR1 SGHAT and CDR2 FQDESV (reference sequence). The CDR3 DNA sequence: TGTGCCAGCAGCTTATACGGGATAGAGTCACCCCTCCACTTT. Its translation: CASSLYGIESPLHF.

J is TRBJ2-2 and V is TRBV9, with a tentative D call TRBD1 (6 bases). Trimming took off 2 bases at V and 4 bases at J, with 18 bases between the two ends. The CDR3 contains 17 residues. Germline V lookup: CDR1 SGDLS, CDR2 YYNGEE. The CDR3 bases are TGTGCCAGCAGCGTTTCGGGACACGATATAGTCACCGGGGAGCTGTTTTTT. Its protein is CASSVSGHDIVTGELFF. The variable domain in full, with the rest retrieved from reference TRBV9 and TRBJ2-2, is DSGVTQTPKHLITATGQRVTLRCSPRSGDLSVYWYQQSLDQGLQFLIQYYNGEERAKGNILERFSAQQFPDLHSELNLSSLELGDSALYFCASSVSGHDIVTGELFFGEGSRLTVL.

Here the CDR3 DNA reads TGTGCCAGTAGTGCACGGACAGGGGGCTCCGAGCAGTACTTC. Encoded protein: CASSARTGGSEQYF. The chain carries TRBV19 and TRBJ2-7, with 11 bases lining up with TRBD1. Germline CDR1 is LNHDA and CDR2 is SQIVND (reference sequence). The CDR3 totals 14 residues. J gave up 6 bases and V 5 bases, and 6 bases lay outside the gene matches.

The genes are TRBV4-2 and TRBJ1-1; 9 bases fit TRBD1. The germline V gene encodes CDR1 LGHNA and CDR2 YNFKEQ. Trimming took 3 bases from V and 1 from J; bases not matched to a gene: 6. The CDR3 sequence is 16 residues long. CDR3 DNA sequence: TGTGCCAGCAGCCAGACACCGGGACAGGGGAACACTGAAGCTTTCTTT. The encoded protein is CASSQTPGQGNTEAFF.

The CDR3 sequence: CASSEAPSDGPWLYEQYF. The CDR3 DNA sequence: TGTGCCAGCAGTGAAGCCCCTAGTGACGGCCCTTGGCTCTACGAGCAGTACTTC. V and J are TRBV2 and TRBJ2-7; D unclear. CDR3 length: 18 amino acids. CDR1 and CDR2 from the germline V gene are SNHLY and FYNNEI. V shed 0 bases and J shed 3 bases, with 21 bases lying between them.

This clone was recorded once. The CDR3 sequence: CASSISGTNQPQHF. The CDR3 bases are TGTGCCAGTAGTATTTCTGGTACCAATCAGCCCCAGCATTTT. The gene calls are TRBV19 and TRBJ1-5; D is undetermined. The V end lost 3 bases, the J end lost 3 bases, and 9 bases lay between the germline ends. CDR3 size: 14 residues. CDR1 and CDR2 (germline): LNHDA, SQIVND (reference sequence).

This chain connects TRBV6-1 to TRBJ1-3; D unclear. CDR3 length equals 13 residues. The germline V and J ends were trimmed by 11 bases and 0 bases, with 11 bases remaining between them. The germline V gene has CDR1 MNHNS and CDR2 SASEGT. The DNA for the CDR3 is TGTGCCGGTCATAGCTTCTCTGGAAACACCATATATTTT. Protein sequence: CAGHSFSGNTIYF.

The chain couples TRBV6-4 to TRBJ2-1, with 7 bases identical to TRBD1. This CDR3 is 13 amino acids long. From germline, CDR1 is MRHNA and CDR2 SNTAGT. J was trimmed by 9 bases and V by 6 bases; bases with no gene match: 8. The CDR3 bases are TGTGCCAGCAGCGGACAGGATCCGGGTGAGCAGTTCTTC. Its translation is CASSGQDPGEQFF.

DNA for the CDR3: TGTGCCAGCAGCCAAGGGTCTGGGGCAGGGGCCGTTTCTGGCTACACCTTC. Residues: CASSQGSGAGAVSGYTF. The chain is built from TRBV14 and TRBJ1-2; possibly TRBD1 for D (6 bases). The CDR3 spans 17 residues. Germline values: CDR1 SGHDN, CDR2 FVKESK. The V and J ends lost 1 base and 7 bases respectively, with 22 bases between them.

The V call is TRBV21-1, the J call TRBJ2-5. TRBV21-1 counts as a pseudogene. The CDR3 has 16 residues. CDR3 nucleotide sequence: TGTGCCAGCAGCAAAGGAATAGGGACCCACCAAGAGACCCAGTACTTC. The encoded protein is CASSKGIGTHQETQYF.

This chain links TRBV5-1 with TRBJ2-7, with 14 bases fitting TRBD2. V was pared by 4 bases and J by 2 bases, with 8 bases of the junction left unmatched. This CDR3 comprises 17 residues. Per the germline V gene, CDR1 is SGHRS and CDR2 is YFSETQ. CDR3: CASSPSGTSGGAYEQYF. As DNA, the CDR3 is TGCGCCAGCAGCCCGAGCGGGACTAGCGGGGGTGCCTACGAGCAGTACTTC.

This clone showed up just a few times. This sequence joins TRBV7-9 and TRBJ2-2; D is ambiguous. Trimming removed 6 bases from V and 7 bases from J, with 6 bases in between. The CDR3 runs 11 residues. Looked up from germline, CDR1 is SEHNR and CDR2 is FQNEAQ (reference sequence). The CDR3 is CASSPIGELFF. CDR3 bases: TGTGCCAGCAGTCCCATCGGGGAGCTGTTTTTT.

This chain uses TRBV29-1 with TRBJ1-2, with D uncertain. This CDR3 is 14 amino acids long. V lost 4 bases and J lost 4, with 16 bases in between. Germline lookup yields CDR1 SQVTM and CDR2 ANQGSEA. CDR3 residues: CSVVVSLSSYGYTF. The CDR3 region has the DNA TGCAGCGTTGTGGTCTCGCTTTCAAGCTATGGCTACACCTTC.

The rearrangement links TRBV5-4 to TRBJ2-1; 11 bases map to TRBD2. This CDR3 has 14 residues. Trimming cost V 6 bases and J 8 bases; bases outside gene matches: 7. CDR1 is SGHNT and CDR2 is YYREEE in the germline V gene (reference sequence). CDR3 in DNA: TGTGCCAGCAAAATGACTAGCGGGAAAGATGAGCAGTTCTTC. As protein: CASKMTSGKDEQFF.

CDR3 loop: CASSISLGGISTDTQYF. In DNA, the CDR3 is TGTGCCAGTAGTATATCCCTTGGCGGGATTAGCACAGATACGCAGTATTTT. This chain joins TRBV19 and TRBJ2-3; weak D call: TRBD2 (6 bases). The V and J ends lost 2 bases and 0 bases respectively, with 15 bases between them. The CDR3 is 17 amino acids. Germline V gene lookup returns CDR1 LNHDA and CDR2 SQIVND (reference sequence).

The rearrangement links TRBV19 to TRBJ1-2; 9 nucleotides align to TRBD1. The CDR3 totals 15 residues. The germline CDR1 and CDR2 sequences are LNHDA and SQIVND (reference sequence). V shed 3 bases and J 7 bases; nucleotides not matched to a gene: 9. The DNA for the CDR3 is TGTGCCAGTAGTATTGTACAGGGGGCGGAGGGTGGCTACACCTTC. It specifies CASSIVQGAEGGYTF.

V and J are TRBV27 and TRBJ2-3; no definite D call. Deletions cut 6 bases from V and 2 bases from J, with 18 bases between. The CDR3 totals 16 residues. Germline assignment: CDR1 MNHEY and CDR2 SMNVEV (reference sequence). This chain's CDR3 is CASSDPGPITTDTQYF. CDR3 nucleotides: TGTGCCAGCAGCGACCCAGGACCAATTACCACAGATACGCAGTATTTT.

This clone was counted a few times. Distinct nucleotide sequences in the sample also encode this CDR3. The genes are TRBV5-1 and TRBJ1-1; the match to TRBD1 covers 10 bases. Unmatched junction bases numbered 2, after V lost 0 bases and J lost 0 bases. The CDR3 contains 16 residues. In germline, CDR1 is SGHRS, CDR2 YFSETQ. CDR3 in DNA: TGCGCCAGCAGCTTGGGGACAGGGGGAATGAACACTGAAGCTTTCTTT. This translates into CASSLGTGGMNTEAFF.

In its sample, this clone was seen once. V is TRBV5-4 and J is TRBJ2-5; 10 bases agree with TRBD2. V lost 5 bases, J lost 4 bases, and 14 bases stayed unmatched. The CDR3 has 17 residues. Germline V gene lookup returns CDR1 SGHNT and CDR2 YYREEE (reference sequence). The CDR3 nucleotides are TGTGCCAGCAGTCCTGAGGGGCTAGCGGGAGTAGGAGAGACCCAGTACTTC. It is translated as CASSPEGLAGVGETQYF.